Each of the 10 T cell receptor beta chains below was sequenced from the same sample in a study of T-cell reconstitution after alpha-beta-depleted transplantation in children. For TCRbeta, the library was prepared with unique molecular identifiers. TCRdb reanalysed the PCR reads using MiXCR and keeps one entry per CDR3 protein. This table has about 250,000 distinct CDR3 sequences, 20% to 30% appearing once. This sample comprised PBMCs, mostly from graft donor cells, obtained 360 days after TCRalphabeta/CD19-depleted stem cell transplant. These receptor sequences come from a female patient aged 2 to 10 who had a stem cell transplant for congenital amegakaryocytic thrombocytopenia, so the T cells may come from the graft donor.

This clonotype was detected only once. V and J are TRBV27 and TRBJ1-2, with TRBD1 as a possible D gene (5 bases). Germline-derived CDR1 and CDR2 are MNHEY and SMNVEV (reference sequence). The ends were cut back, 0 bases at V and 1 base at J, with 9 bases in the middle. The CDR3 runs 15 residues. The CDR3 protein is CASSLSPGINYGYTF. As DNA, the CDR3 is TGTGCCAGCAGTTTATCGCCAGGGATTAACTATGGCTACACCTTC.

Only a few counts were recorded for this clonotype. CDR3 sequence reads: CASSQYRDRSEAFF. The DNA for the CDR3 is TGTGCCAGCAGCCAGTATCGGGACAGATCTGAAGCTTTCTTT. The chain joins TRBV3-1 to TRBJ1-1, with TRBD1 identical over 7 bases. V shed 3 bases, J shed 6 bases, and the junction held 7 bases outside the gene matches. The CDR3 spans 14 residues. Germline V lookup: CDR1 LGHDT, CDR2 YNNKEL (reference sequence).

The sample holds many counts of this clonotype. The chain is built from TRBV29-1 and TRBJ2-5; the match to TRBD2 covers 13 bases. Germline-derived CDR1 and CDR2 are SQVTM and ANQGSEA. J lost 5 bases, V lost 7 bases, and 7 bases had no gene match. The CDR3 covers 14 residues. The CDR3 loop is CSAVGLAGFETQYF. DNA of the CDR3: TGCAGCGCAGTGGGACTAGCGGGATTCGAGACCCAGTACTTC.

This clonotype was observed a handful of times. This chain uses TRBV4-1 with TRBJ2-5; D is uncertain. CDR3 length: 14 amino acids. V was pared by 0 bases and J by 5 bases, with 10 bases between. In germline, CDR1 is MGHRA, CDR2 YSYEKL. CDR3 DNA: TGCGCCAGCAGCCAAGAGAGCCCCTTGGAGACCCAGTACTTC. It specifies CASSQESPLETQYF.

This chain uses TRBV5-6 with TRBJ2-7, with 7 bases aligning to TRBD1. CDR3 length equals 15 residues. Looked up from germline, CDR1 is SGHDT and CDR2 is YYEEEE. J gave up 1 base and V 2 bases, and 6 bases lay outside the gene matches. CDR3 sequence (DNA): TGTGCCAGCAGCTTTTCTCCAGGGGGTTCCTACGAGCAGTACTTC. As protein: CASSFSPGGSYEQYF.

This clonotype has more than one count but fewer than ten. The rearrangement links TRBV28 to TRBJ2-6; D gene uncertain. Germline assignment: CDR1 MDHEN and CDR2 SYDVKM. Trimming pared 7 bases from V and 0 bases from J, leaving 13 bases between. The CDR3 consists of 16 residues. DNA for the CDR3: TGTGCCAGCACTCCTTGGTGGGACTCTGGGGCCAACGTCCTGACTTTC. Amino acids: CASTPWWDSGANVLTF.

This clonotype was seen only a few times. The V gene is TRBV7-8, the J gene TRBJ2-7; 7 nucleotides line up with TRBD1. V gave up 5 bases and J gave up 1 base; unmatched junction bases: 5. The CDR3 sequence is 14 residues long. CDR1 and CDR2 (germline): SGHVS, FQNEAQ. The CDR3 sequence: CASSTDRVSYEQYF. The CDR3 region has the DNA TGTGCCAGCAGCACTGACAGGGTATCCTACGAGCAGTACTTC.

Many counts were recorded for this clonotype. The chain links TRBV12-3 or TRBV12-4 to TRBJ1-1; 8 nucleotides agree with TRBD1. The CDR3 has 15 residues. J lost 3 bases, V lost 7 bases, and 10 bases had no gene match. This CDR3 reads CASNTITGGDTEAFF. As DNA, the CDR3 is TGTGCCAGCAACACCATCACAGGGGGGGACACTGAAGCTTTCTTT.

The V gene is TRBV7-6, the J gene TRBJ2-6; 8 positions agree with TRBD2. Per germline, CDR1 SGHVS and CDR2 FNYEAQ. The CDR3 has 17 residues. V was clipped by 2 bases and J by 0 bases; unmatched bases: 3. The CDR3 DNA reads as TGTGCCAGCAGCTTAACCAGCGGGAGCTCTGGGGCCAACGTCCTGACTTTC. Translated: CASSLTSGSSGANVLTF.

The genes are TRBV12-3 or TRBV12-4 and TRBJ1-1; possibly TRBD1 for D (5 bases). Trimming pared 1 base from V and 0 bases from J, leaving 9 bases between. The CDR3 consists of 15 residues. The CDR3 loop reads CASSLDWGLNTEAFF. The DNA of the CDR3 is TGTGCCAGCAGTTTAGATTGGGGACTGAACACTGAAGCTTTCTTT.